The text below deals with one T cell receptor delta chain. Its target is not known. TCRdb has a much larger clone's protein, which differs at residue 8 from the translation of this DNA, likely because of a read error; what is shown is the protein translated from the DNA. The data stem from a study of γδ T cells in repeated Plasmodium falciparum infection. As for the study in general: Donors were malaria-exposed Malian children or age- and gender-matched Australian children.

Gammadelta T cells were flow-sorted from PBMC into Vgamma9/Vdelta2+ and Vdelta2-negative populations for bulk analysis. General study results and limits: Vgamma9/Vdelta2+ repertoires stayed stably polyclonal over time and infection.

Germline CDR1 and CDR2: TSWWSYY and QGS. This CDR3 has 18 residues. The V end was cut by 1 base, the J end by 2 bases, with 20 bases between. TCRdb reapplied CATT to the multiplex PCR reads. This table holds some 100,000 delta-chain clones, 1.4% to 1.5% found once. Material for sequencing was gamma-delta T cells from blood. The genes are TRDV1 and TRDJ1; no reliable D call. The J gene is not listed in TCRdb, so it was assigned here from a DNA match to germline. The sequence was collected from a pool of human donors (malaria-infected and uninfected, not separated). The CDR3 region has the DNA TGTGCTCTTGGGGAACACCACTCCCTAAGAACCGAGACCGATAAACTCATCTTT. Its translation: CALGEHHSLRTETDKLIF.